What follows is one T cell receptor (beta chain) and its context. Original processing notes: Estimated nucleated cell counts came from reference gene primer amplification. Clones were read by immunoSEQ multiplex PCR, and TCRdb kept only the in-frame ones, dropping some. V and J calls and clone size are those listed in that table; D and trimming were worked out from the DNA. The sample lists some 88,000 clones, about 76% occurring once. This sample stems from a study of blood T cell repertoires in COVID-19. Study in general: Some COVID-19 samples were acute and others convalescent; all came from the United States, Italy and Spain. Nucleic acid was either cDNA or gDNA, and it came from T cells, B-cell-depleted T cells, or PBMCs.

The clonotype comes from a human donor in a cohort sampled during active COVID-19. Material: peripheral blood.

The CDR3 region is CASSPTSDRSEDIQYF. DNA of the CDR3: TGTGCCAGCTCACCCACCTCGGACAGATCTGAGGACATTCAGTACTTC. The chain combines TRBV18 with TRBJ2-4; perhaps TRBD1 as D (6 bases). Germline-derived CDR1 and CDR2 are KGHSH and LQKENI. This CDR3 contains 16 residues. V lost 3 bases and J 8 bases, leaving 20 bases between the germline ends.